One and the same sample provided the 18 T cell receptor beta chains below, sequenced in a study of blood T cells in healthy people across ages. Alongside a J-beta primer mix, a sample-barcoded 5' primer served in a second PCR lasting 7 to 11 cycles. Via MiXCR, TCRdb re-called the 5' RACE reads, giving one row per CDR3 protein. The sample records 600,000 to 850,000 distinct CDR3 sequences, 20% to 25% being singletons. This same sample was also taken into another study, of T cells of mothers and their children.

The sample comprised blood. These receptor sequences come from a boy between 10 and 17 years old in good health.

The V call is TRBV7-2, the J call TRBJ2-7, with a weak D call TRBD1 (6 bases). The V gene's germline CDR1 is SGHTA and CDR2 FQGNSA. The CDR3 covers 14 residues. V was trimmed by 5 bases and J by 4 bases, leaving 15 bases between them. This CDR3 is CASSPTGKGYEQYF. The CDR3 DNA follows: TGTGCCAGCAGCCCCACAGGGAAGGGGTACGAGCAGTACTTC. Based on the CDR3 plus reference TRBV7-2 and TRBJ2-7, the full variable domain is GAGVSQSPSNKVTEKGKDVELRCDPISGHTALYWYRQSLGQGLEFLIYFQGNSAPDKSGLPSDRFSAERTGGSVSTLTIQRTQQEDSAVYLCASSPTGKGYEQYFGPGTRLTVT.

This clonotype was detected only a few times. This rearrangement joins TRBV6-1 to TRBJ2-1, with D unclear. The germline gives CDR1 MNHNS, CDR2 SASEGT. The CDR3 has 15 residues. V was pared by 1 base and J by 1 base, with 8 bases between. The CDR3 here is CASSEEGISYNEQFF. In nucleotides, the CDR3 is TGTGCCAGCAGTGAAGAAGGGATTTCCTACAATGAGCAGTTCTTC.

The V call is TRBV5-1, the J call TRBJ2-5; the D gene is possibly TRBD1 (5 bases). The CDR3 consists of 14 residues. V was trimmed by 2 bases and J by 1 base, leaving 9 bases between them. CDR1 and CDR2 (germline): SGHRS, YFSETQ. The CDR3 protein is CASSFTGFQETQYF. The CDR3 region has the DNA TGCGCCAGCAGCTTTACAGGATTCCAAGAGACCCAGTACTTC. Full variable domain (outside the CDR3, taken from reference TRBV5-1 and TRBJ2-5): KAGVTQTPRYLIKTRGQQVTLSCSPISGHRSVSWYQQTPGQGLQFLFEYFSETQRNKGNFPGRFSGRQFSNSRSEMNVSTLELGDSALYLCASSFTGFQETQYFGPGTRLLVL.

This clonotype showed up just a few times. The CDR3 bases are TGTGCCAGCAGTCGACCGGGACTAGCAGATTACGAGCAGTACTTC. Amino acid sequence: CASSRPGLADYEQYF. V usage is TRBV28 and J usage is TRBJ2-7; 9 positions agree with TRBD2. V was pared by 5 bases and J by 4 bases, with 9 bases of the junction left unmatched. The CDR3 sequence is 15 residues long. Germline V gene data show CDR1 as MDHEN and CDR2 as SYDVKM.

This rearrangement joins TRBV29-1 to TRBJ2-5; D ambiguous. Germline CDR1 reads SQVTM; CDR2 reads ANQGSEA. Trimming took 4 bases from V and 1 from J, leaving 10 bases between them. The CDR3 sequence is 13 residues long. CDR3 protein: CSVGQTSQETQYF. Here the CDR3 DNA reads TGCAGCGTTGGCCAGACAAGCCAAGAGACCCAGTACTTC.

J is TRBJ2-3 and V is TRBV10-3, with TRBD1 identical over 9 bases. In germline, CDR1 is ENHRY, CDR2 SYGVKD. V lost 7 bases and J lost 4; bases outside the gene matches: 6. This CDR3 spans 14 amino acids. CDR3 in amino acids: CAITDRGSADTQYF. The CDR3 DNA is TGTGCCATCACCGACAGGGGGAGTGCAGATACGCAGTATTTT.

This clonotype was seen only a few times. In DNA, the CDR3 is TGTGCCAGCAGCTTAGGCTCGGGGTTCCTCGGAAACACCATATATTTT. Amino acid sequence: CASSLGSGFLGNTIYF. The chain employs TRBV7-8 and TRBJ1-3; D is unclear. CDR3 length equals 16 residues. V lost 1 base and J lost 4, with 14 bases in between. Germline V gene sequence: CDR1 SGHVS, CDR2 FQNEAQ.

The sample holds a few counts of this clonotype. This rearrangement joins TRBV5-1 to TRBJ2-7; maybe TRBD2 (6 bases). V was pared by 1 base and J by 3 bases, with 14 bases between. Germline-derived CDR1 and CDR2 are SGHRS and YFSETQ. The CDR3 covers 15 residues. CDR3 nucleotides: TGCGCCAGCAGCTTGCTACTAGGCGGGAACTACGAGCAGTACTTC. Translated: CASSLLLGGNYEQYF.

This clonotype was counted a few times. The chain carries TRBV7-6 and TRBJ2-5; D gene ambiguous. V was pared by 4 bases and J by 4 bases, with 7 bases between. Germline CDR1 SGHVS, CDR2 FNYEAQ. The CDR3 spans 12 residues. CDR3 amino acids: CASSSKRETQYF. As DNA, the CDR3 is TGTGCCAGCAGCTCCAAACGAGAGACCCAGTACTTC.

This sequence joins TRBV29-1 and TRBJ2-5; 7 bases map to TRBD2. The germline V gene has CDR1 SQVTM and CDR2 ANQGSEA. V trimming: 7 bases; J trimming: 4 bases; junction bases outside the gene matches: 15. The CDR3 is 15 amino acids. The CDR3 protein is CSAYYWGGSGETQYF. The CDR3 nucleotides read TGCAGCGCCTACTACTGGGGGGGGTCGGGAGAGACCCAGTACTTC.

This chain uses TRBV3-1 with TRBJ2-3; 10 bases align to TRBD1. The germline V gene encodes CDR1 LGHDT and CDR2 YNNKEL (reference sequence). This CDR3 contains 15 residues. With V trimmed by 3 bases and J by 4 bases, 4 bases remained unmatched. CDR3 protein: CASSQTGTGADTQYF. The CDR3 DNA sequence: TGTGCCAGCAGCCAGACCGGGACAGGGGCAGATACGCAGTATTTT.

The table lists this clonotype with a few counts. The chain joins TRBV4-1 to TRBJ2-5; D unresolved. V was clipped by 2 bases and J by 4 bases, with 14 bases between them. Looked up from germline, CDR1 is MGHRA and CDR2 is YSYEKL. This CDR3 contains 15 residues. The CDR3: CASSQKRLPGETQYF. The CDR3 DNA reads TGCGCCAGCAGCCAAAAGAGGCTACCCGGAGAGACCCAGTACTTC.

This chain connects TRBV13 to TRBJ1-6; D is undetermined. The germline V and J ends were trimmed by 2 bases and 4 bases, with 15 bases remaining between them. Per the germline V gene, CDR1 is PRHDT and CDR2 is FYEKMQ (reference sequence). The CDR3 is 17 residues long. The CDR3: CASSLRGPAGYNSPLHF. CDR3 sequence (DNA): TGTGCCAGCAGCTTAAGAGGGCCAGCTGGTTATAATTCACCCCTCCACTTT.

This clonotype has more than one count but fewer than ten. The chain couples TRBV29-1 to TRBJ1-3; 7 bases line up with TRBD1. The V segment lost 6 bases and the J segment 0 bases; nucleotides outside the gene matches: 8. This CDR3 has 15 amino acids. From germline, CDR1 is SQVTM and CDR2 ANQGSEA. The CDR3 DNA reads as TGCAGCGTACACAAGACAGGGTACTCTGGAAACACCATATATTTT. Its translation: CSVHKTGYSGNTIYF.

There are a few counts of this clonotype. The chain combines TRBV7-9 with TRBJ1-1; D ambiguous. CDR3 length: 15 amino acids. V shed 5 bases and J shed 1 base, with 14 bases lying between them. From germline, CDR1 is SEHNR and CDR2 FQNEAQ (reference sequence). The CDR3 loop reads CASSPLTSGNTEAFF. Here the CDR3 DNA reads TGTGCCAGCAGCCCGCTTACTTCCGGGAACACTGAAGCTTTCTTT.

The chain has TRBV7-9 and TRBJ2-5; D possibly corresponds to TRBD1 (6 bases). The end of the DNA aligns better with TRBJ2-7, so the J call may be wrong. The CDR3 length is 14 residues. Germline values: CDR1 SEHNR, CDR2 FQNEAQ (reference sequence). The CDR3: CASSLALGADEQYF. CDR3 bases: TGTGCCAGCAGCTTAGCGTTGGGGGCTGACGAGCAGTACTTC.

The chain is built from TRBV28 and TRBJ2-5; 8 bases agree with TRBD2. CDR3 length equals 15 residues. Germline loops: CDR1 MDHEN, CDR2 SYDVKM. After removal of 2 bases from V and 9 bases from J, the junction contained 11 bases not matched to a gene. The CDR3 region is CASSLGSSAGGPQYF. The CDR3 nucleotides read TGTGCCAGCAGTTTAGGGTCCTCGGCGGGAGGTCCCCAGTACTTC.

This chain uses TRBV12-3 or TRBV12-4 with TRBJ1-4, with D unclear. V lost 1 base, J lost 8 bases, and 11 bases lay in between. The CDR3 is 14 amino acids. The CDR3 DNA is TGTGCCAGCAGTTTAGACCCGGGCTTGGAAAAACTGTTTTTT. It translates to CASSLDPGLEKLFF.